The source of this T cell receptor beta chain is a study of T-cell memory formation after mild COVID-19. Germline CDR1 LGHDT, CDR2 YNNKEL (reference sequence). CDR3 size: 13 residues. V gave up 0 bases and J gave up 2 bases, with 4 bases separating them. Worth noting for this clonotype: The antigen is undetermined.

Study-wide results and caveats: Cross-reactive memory apparently joined, as some responding clones appeared in pre-infection memory.

TCRdb re-called the 5' RACE reads with MiXCR, one entry per CDR3 protein. The sample contains roughly 400,000 distinct CDR3 sequences, 16% of which appear only once. Sequenced input: PBMCs or a T cell subset sorted from them (not recorded which). This clonotype was sampled from a young man who had mild COVID-19 (a few samples of this study predate the infection). Cell type and time point are not known. This chain joins TRBV3-1 and TRBJ1-2; no definite D call. This CDR3 reads CASSQDYNYGYTF. The CDR3 DNA follows: TGTGCCAGCAGCCAAGACTACAACTATGGCTACACCTTC.